This TCR beta chain came from a study of circulating tumor DNA in untreated peripheral T-cell lymphoma. By share, this clone ranks as medium-sized. Its antigen is as yet unknown. Overall study findings and caveats: Tumor-specific clonotypes were found in 65% to 80% of patients.

Measured with immunoSEQ multiplex PCR; TCRdb has only the in-frame clones, and not every one. The sample consists of about 1,500 clones, under 75% of them appearing once. With 5 bases clipped from V and 6 bases from J, the junction kept 6 bases outside the gene matches. CDR1 and CDR2 from the germline V gene are LNHDA and SQIVND (reference sequence). This CDR3 has 15 amino acids. This clonotype was sampled from a human donor with peripheral T-cell lymphoma. V and J are TRBV19 and TRBJ2-3; 12 bases match TRBD2. Sequencing was done on a sample of tumor tissue. CDR3 loop: CASSWTSGTIDTQYF. CDR3 nucleotides: TGTGCCAGTAGTTGGACTAGCGGGACAATCGATACGCAGTATTTT.